The clone carrying this T cell receptor (beta chain) occurred a few times. Its antigen is currently unknown. The investigators reverse transcribed all of the isolated RNA, so they sequenced expressed TCRB transcripts. The protocol was immunoSEQ multiplex PCR, while the TCRdb copy is restricted to in-frame clones and leaves out a portion. The sample includes around 41,000 clones, approximately 61% of them seen just once. The record originates from a study of beta chain features in type 1 diabetes. The study, taken as a whole, reports: Moderately but significantly shorter TCRB CDR3s were found in Type 1 diabetes patients in all four CD4+ subsets. PCR might show a preference for shorter templates, equally across patients and controls.

The sequence came from a man younger than 40 with type 1 diabetes. Some clones in this sample may be carry-over from other donors' samples. What was sequenced was Tregs from blood.

CDR3 in amino acids: CASSQFREATQYF. For the CDR3, the DNA is TGCGCCAGCAGCCAGTTCAGGGAGGCGACCCAGTACTTC. The chain combines TRBV4-1 with TRBJ2-5; possibly TRBD2 for D (6 bases). The CDR3 runs 13 residues. Between the trimmed V and J ends, which lost 3 bases and 7 bases, there was a span of 12 bases. Germline CDR1 is MGHRA and CDR2 is YSYEKL.